This TCR beta chain was captured by sequencing in a study of control samples from healthy donors and cancer patients. Generated by immunoSEQ multiplex PCR, the TCRdb table keeps only in-frame clones and is missing some. The data contain tens of thousands of clones, 93% of them singletons. V was trimmed by 6 bases and J by 5 bases, leaving 14 bases between them. CDR1 is LGHDT, CDR2 YNNKEL, per germline (reference sequence). The CDR3 is 14 amino acids. The chain combines TRBV3-1 (or the pseudogene TRBV3-2) with TRBJ1-5; D unresolved. Material: PBMCs. The TCR originated in a woman aged 45-59 years with head and neck cancer. CDR3 nucleotide sequence: TGTGCCAGCAGTCTGTCCGGAACCTATCAGCCCCAGCATTTT. Protein sequence: CASSLSGTYQPQHF.